The 15 T cell receptor beta chains presented below share a single source sample, sequenced in a study of T cell responses to AZD1222 COVID-19 vaccine. Clones were read by immunoSEQ multiplex PCR, and TCRdb kept only the in-frame ones, dropping some. The sample lists about 120,000 clones; approximately 84% were seen once. The sequences come from peripheral blood, collected on day 0 of AZD1222 vaccination. The receptors were sampled from an adult in good health.

This chain connects TRBV6-1 to TRBJ2-7, with D possibly being TRBD1 or TRBD2 (5 bases each). Between the trimmed V and J ends, which lost 0 bases and 7 bases, there was a span of 10 bases. CDR1 is MNHNS and CDR2 is SASEGT in the germline V gene. The CDR3 sequence is 13 residues long. CDR3 amino acids: CASSEAGVIEQYF. CDR3 DNA: TGTGCCAGCAGTGAAGCGGGGGTGATTGAGCAGTACTTC.

The chain links TRBV19 to TRBJ2-7, with D possibly being TRBD1 (6 bases). The germline gives CDR1 LNHDA, CDR2 SQIVND (reference sequence). CDR3 length: 14 amino acids. With 6 bases removed from V and 1 base from J, the gap between germline ends came to 13 bases. The CDR3 DNA reads TGTGCCAGTAGAACAGGGCTTGGGTCCTACGAGCAGTACTTC. This codes for CASRTGLGSYEQYF.

The J gene is TRBJ2-1, the V gene TRBV3-1 (or the pseudogene TRBV3-2); no clear D gene. Germline V gives CDR1 LGHDT, CDR2 YNNKEL (reference sequence). Trimming removed 4 bases at V and 9 bases at J, with 10 bases between. This CDR3 has 12 residues. The CDR3, as DNA: TGTGCCAGCAGCCTACCCGGTGGTGAGCAGTTCTTC. Protein product: CASSLPGGEQFF.

The chain employs TRBV4-3 and TRBJ2-3; either TRBD1 or TRBD2 may fit D (5 bases each). CDR3 length: 16 residues. The V and J ends lost 0 bases and 3 bases respectively, with 13 bases between them. The V gene's germline CDR1 is LGHNA and CDR2 YSLEER. As DNA, the CDR3 is TGCGCCAGCAGCCAAGATCTTAGGGGAGTGACAGATACGCAGTATTTT. Translation gives CASSQDLRGVTDTQYF.

There are a few counts of this clone. This chain uses TRBV6-5 with TRBJ2-1, with 11 bases identical to TRBD2. J was trimmed by 13 bases and V by 6 bases; bases with no gene match: 11. The CDR3 sequence is 14 residues long. Germline loops: CDR1 MNHEY, CDR2 SVGAGI. In DNA form, the CDR3 reads TGTGCCAGCAGGGCTGGGCTAGCGGGAGGAGTTCAGTTCTTC. Translating it yields CASRAGLAGGVQFF.

This rearrangement joins TRBV5-1 to TRBJ1-1; no reliable D call. V dropped 6 bases and J dropped 1 base, with 10 bases sitting between them. This CDR3 is built from 13 residues. Germline-derived CDR1 and CDR2 are SGHRS and YFSETQ. The CDR3 bases are TGCGCCAGCAAATTGGGAGGGAACACTGAAGCTTTCTTT. Its protein product is CASKLGGNTEAFF.

J is TRBJ2-6 and V is TRBV5-6; D is perhaps TRBD1 (6 bases). Germline V gene sequence: CDR1 SGHDT, CDR2 YYEEEE. V was clipped by 4 bases and J by 1 base, with 9 bases between them. The CDR3 totals 15 residues. The CDR3 reads CASSLRGSGANVLTF. The CDR3 DNA follows: TGTGCCAGCAGCCTGAGGGGGTCTGGGGCCAACGTCCTGACTTTC.

A single count supports this clone. This sequence joins TRBV7-8 and TRBJ2-3, with 8 bases fitting TRBD2. V gave up 5 bases and J gave up 1 base; unmatched junction bases: 29. The germline CDR1 and CDR2 sequences are SGHVS and FQNEAQ. The CDR3 length is 23 residues. Here the CDR3 DNA reads TGTGCCAGCAGCCCAGGTGTATCGTGGATCAGGGGAAAACTGGGACTAGGCACAGATACGCAGTATTTT. Protein: CASSPGVSWIRGKLGLGTDTQYF.

CDR3 amino acids: CASSLSAYEQYF. The CDR3 DNA is TGTGCCAGCAGTTTATCCGCCTACGAGCAGTACTTC. The rearrangement uses TRBV28 and TRBJ2-7, with D unresolved. This CDR3 has 12 residues. Germline V lookup: CDR1 MDHEN, CDR2 SYDVKM. The V gene lost 1 base and the J gene lost 2 bases, with 3 bases spanning the gap.

This clone was detected only once. The J gene is TRBJ2-1, the V gene TRBV24-1, with D perhaps TRBD2 (5 bases). The CDR3 spans 16 residues. V gave up 4 bases and J gave up 3 bases, with 15 bases separating them. Germline CDR1 reads KGHDR; CDR2 reads SFDVKD. CDR3 residues: CATSDPAGKDYNEQFF. As DNA, the CDR3 is TGTGCCACCAGTGACCCGGCCGGGAAGGACTACAATGAGCAGTTCTTC.

The chain recombines TRBV25-1 with TRBJ2-2; D may correspond to TRBD1 or TRBD2 (6 bases each). The CDR3 covers 14 residues. V lost 2 bases, J lost 7 bases, and 11 bases lay in between. Germline lookup yields CDR1 MGHDK and CDR2 SYGVNS. CDR3 protein: CASSEVGGSGELFF. The CDR3 region has the DNA TGTGCCAGCAGTGAAGTGGGGGGCAGCGGGGAGCTGTTTTTT.

The chain is built from TRBV7-9 and TRBJ2-3, with 12 bases fitting TRBD2. After removal of 1 base from V and 8 bases from J, the junction contained 7 bases not matched to a gene. This CDR3 spans 16 amino acids. The germline V gene encodes CDR1 SEHNR and CDR2 FQNEAQ (reference sequence). The CDR3 here is CASSLGLAGERGTQYF. In DNA, the CDR3 is TGTGCCAGCAGCTTAGGACTAGCGGGAGAGAGGGGTACGCAGTATTTT. The full variable domain, its missing parts supplied by reference TRBV7-9 and TRBJ2-3, is DTGVSQNPRHKITKRGQNVTFRCDPISEHNRLYWYRQTLGQGPEFLTYFQNEAQLEKSRLLSDRFSAERPKGSFSTLEIQRTEQGDSAMYLCASSLGLAGERGTQYFGPGTRLTVL.

The chain has TRBV7-8 and TRBJ1-5; D gene uncertain. Germline CDR1 and CDR2: SGHVS and FQNEAQ. V lost 1 base and J 9 bases, leaving 7 bases between the germline ends. There are 12 residues in the CDR3. The CDR3 protein is CASSLGEGPQHF. The CDR3 DNA follows: TGTGCCAGCAGCTTAGGGGAGGGGCCCCAGCATTTT.

The chain uses TRBV19 and TRBJ1-6; D is perhaps TRBD1 (5 bases). The germline gives CDR1 LNHDA, CDR2 SQIVND (reference sequence). The CDR3 consists of 14 residues. V was trimmed by 6 bases and J by 8 bases, leaving 14 bases between them. The CDR3 region has the DNA TGTGCCAGTAGAGCCGGAGGGGAGGATTCACCCCTCCACTTT. Amino acid sequence: CASRAGGEDSPLHF.

The genes are TRBV6-2 or TRBV6-3 and TRBJ2-7, with D possibly being TRBD1 (6 bases). CDR1 and CDR2 from the germline V gene are MNHEY and SVGEGT. Deletions cut 2 bases from V and 12 bases from J, with 26 bases between. This CDR3 is built from 16 residues. Here the CDR3 DNA reads TGTGCCAGCAGTTACCCAAACCGGGACATATCCCTTGGTCGGTACTTC. Encoded protein: CASSYPNRDISLGRYF.